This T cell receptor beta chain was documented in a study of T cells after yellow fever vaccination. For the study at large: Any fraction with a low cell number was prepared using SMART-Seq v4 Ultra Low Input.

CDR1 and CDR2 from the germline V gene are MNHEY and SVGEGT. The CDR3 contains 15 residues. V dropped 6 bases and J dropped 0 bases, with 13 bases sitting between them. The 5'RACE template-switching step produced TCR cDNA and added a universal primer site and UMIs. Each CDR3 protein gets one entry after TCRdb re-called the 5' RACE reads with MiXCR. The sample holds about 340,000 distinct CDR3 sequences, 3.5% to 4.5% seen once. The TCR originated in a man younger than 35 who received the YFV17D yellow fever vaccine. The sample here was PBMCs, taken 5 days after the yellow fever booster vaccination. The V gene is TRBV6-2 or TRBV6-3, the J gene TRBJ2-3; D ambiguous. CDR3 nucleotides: TGTGCCAGCAGGACGCCAGTGGCTAGCACAGATACGCAGTATTTT. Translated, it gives CASRTPVASTDTQYF.